Listed here is a single T cell receptor (beta chain). This clone was observed a handful of times. No cognate antigen has been identified for it. The record has no base qualities; no much larger clone is one base away. TCRbeta CDR3 regions were amplified from genomic DNA by means of the immunoSEQ Assay, a bias-controlled multiplex PCR. Per the original workflow: Within the assay, amplification of reference gene primers was used to estimate how many nucleated cells each sample contained. To quantify the absolute abundance of each unique TCRbeta CDR3 rearrangement, sequence reads were collapsed and filtered. For each sample, productive Simpson clonality was calculated as the square root of Simpson's diversity index over productive rearrangements. The clones in this table, taken by TCRdb from immuneACCESS, are in-frame only. Not every clone is retained; where verified, under half of the shortfall comes from an unresolved V gene, and the cause of the rest is unknown. V and J calls and clone size come straight from that table; D and trimming were deduced from the DNA. The sample records around 60,000 clones, about 80% of which are singletons. In total, the top ten clones hold 15% to 25% of the sample.

The data are from a study of blood T cell repertoires in COVID-19 (dated by TCRdb to the early 2020s). Concerning the study at large: The collaborator samples originated in the United States, Italy and Spain and spanned the acute and convalescent phases of COVID-19. The prospective study material was composed of cDNA or gDNA derived from T cells, B-cell-depleted T cells, or PBMCs. Deeply sampled blood TCRbeta repertoires from subjects exposed to, actively infected with, or recovered from COVID-19 were included in the dataset. The repertoires were released in a freely available public database meant as a resource for research on the immune response to SARS-CoV-2. The samples were drawn from two sources: the first 160 participants of the ongoing ImmuneRACE study, and fewer than 1,500 subjects contributed by 6 global collaborators. Sample metadata almost always included a de-identified subject ID, COVID-19 status, age in years and sex. HLA class I and class II types, where available, came from metadata supplied by the sample provider rather than from assay-based typing.

One collaborating source in Seattle enrolled patients during active infection and followed them longitudinally through the course of disease. Each collaborating institution followed its own protocols to collect whole blood in K2EDTA tubes. For TCRbeta analysis, collaborators shipped samples as frozen whole blood, isolated PBMCs, or DNA extracted from either of those sample types. What the study reported, not specific to this receptor: The amount of clinical and demographic metadata varied by source and participant and was provided uncurated.

There are 17 amino acids in the CDR3, from cysteine to phenylalanine inclusive. The DNA shown is the 51-base CDR3, in frame from base 1. From the germline V gene (reference sequence), CDR1 is LGHDT and CDR2 is YNNKEL. Trimmed from V: 0 bases; trimmed from J: 1 base; junction bases lacking a gene match: 1. This TCR came from a man aged 25-40 years with COVID-19, enrolled during active disease. The rearranged segments are TRBV3-1 (or the pseudogene TRBV3-2) and TRBJ2-6; 9 junctional bases match TRBD1. The sequenced sample was peripheral blood. The CDR3 region: CASSQEQGASGANVLTF. The base sequence is TGTGCCAGCAGCCAAGAACAGGGGGCGTCTGGGGCCAACGTCCTGACTTTC.